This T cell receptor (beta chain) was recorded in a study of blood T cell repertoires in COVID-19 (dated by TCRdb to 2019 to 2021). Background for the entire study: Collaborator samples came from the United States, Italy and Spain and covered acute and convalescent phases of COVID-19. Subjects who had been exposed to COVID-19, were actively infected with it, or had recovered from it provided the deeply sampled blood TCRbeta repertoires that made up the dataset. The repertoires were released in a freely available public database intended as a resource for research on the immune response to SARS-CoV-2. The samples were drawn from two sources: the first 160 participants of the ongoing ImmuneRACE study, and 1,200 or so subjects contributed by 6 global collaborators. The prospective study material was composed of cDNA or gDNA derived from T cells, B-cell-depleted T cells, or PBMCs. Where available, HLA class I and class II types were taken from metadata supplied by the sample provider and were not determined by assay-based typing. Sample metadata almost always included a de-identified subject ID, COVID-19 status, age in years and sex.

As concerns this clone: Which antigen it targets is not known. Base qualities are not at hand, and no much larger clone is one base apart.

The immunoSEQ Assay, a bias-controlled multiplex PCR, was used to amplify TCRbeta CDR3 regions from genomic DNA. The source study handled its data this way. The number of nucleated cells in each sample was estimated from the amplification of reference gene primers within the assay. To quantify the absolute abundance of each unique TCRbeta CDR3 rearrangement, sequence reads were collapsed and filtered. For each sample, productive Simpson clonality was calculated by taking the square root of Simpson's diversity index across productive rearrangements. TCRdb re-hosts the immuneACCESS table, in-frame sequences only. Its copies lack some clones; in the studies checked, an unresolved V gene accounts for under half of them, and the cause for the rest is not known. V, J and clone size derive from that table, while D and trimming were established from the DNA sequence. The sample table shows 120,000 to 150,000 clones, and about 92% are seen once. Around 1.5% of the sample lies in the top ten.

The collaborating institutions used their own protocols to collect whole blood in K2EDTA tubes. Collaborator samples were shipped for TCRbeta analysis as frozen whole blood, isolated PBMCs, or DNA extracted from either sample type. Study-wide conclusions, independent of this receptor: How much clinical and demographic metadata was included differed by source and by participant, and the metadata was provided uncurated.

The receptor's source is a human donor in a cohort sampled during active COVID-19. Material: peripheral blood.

The nucleotides read TGTGCCAGCAGCCAAGCGCGACTAGCGGGGTTCACAGATACGCAGTATTTT. This sequence encodes CASSQARLAGFTDTQYF. Recombination connected TRBV14 to TRBJ2-3; 11 middle bases align to TRBD2. Germline trimming: 1 base from V, 2 bases from J; junction bases outside gene matches: 5. The CDR3 starts with the cysteine, ends with the phenylalanine, and has 17 residues. The read is trimmed to its CDR3 DNA, 51 bases read in frame from base 1. CDR1 and CDR2 were assigned from the germline V gene as SGHDN and FVKESK.